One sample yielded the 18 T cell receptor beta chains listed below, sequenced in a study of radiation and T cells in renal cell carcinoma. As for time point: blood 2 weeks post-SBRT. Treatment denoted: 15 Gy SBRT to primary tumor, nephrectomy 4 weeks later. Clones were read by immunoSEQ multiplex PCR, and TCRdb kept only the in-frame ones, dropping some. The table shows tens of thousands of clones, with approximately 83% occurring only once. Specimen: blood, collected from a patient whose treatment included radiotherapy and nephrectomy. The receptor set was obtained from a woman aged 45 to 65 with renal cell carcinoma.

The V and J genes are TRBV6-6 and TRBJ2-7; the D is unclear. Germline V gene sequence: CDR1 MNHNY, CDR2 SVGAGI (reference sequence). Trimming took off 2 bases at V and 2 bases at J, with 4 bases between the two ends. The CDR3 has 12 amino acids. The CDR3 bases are TGTGCCAGCAGTTACGTCGCCTACGAGCAGTACTTC. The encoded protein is CASSYVAYEQYF.

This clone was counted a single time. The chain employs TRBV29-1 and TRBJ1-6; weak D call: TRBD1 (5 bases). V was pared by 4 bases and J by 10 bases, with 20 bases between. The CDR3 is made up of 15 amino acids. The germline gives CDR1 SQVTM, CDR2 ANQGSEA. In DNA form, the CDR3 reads TGCAGCGTTGCCCTCGCTGGAGGGGAGGGCTCACCCCTCCACTTT. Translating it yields CSVALAGGEGSPLHF.

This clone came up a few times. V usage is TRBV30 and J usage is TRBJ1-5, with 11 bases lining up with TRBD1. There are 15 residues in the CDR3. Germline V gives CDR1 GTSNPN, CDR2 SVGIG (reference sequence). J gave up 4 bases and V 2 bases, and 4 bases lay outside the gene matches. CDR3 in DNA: TGTGCCTGGAGTAGGGGACAGGGGGAGAATCAGCCCCAGCATTTT. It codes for CAWSRGQGENQPQHF. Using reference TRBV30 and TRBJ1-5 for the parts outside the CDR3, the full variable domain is SQTIHQWPATLVQPVGSPLSLECTVEGTSNPNLYWYRQAAGRGLQLLFYSVGIGQISSEVPQNLSASRPQDRQFILSSKKLLLSDSGFYLCAWSRGQGENQPQHFGDGTRLSIL.

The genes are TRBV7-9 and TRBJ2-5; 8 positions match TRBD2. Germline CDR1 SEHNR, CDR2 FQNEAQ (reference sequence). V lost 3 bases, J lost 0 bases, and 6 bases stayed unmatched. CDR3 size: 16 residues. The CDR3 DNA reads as TGTGCCAGCAGCTTCACCCTACTAGCGGACCAAGAGACCCAGTACTTC. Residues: CASSFTLLADQETQYF.

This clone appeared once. The CDR3 loop is CAISEMAGGRVGGELFF. DNA of the CDR3: TGTGCCATCAGTGAGATGGCGGGAGGGCGCGTGGGCGGGGAGCTGTTTTTT. V usage is TRBV10-3 and J usage is TRBJ2-2; 9 bases map to TRBD2. The V gene's germline CDR1 is ENHRY and CDR2 SYGVKD. The junction had 11 bases not matched to a gene; V was cut back by 2 bases and J by 7 bases. This CDR3 has 17 residues.

CDR3 sequence reads: CASSLVTDTEAFF. The CDR3 nucleotides read TGTGCCAGCAGCTTAGTGACCGACACTGAAGCTTTCTTT. The J gene is TRBJ1-1, the V gene TRBV7-9, with D uncertain. The length of the CDR3 is 13 residues. The V and J ends lost 1 base and 3 bases respectively, with 6 bases between them. Germline CDR1 reads SEHNR; CDR2 reads FQNEAQ (reference sequence).

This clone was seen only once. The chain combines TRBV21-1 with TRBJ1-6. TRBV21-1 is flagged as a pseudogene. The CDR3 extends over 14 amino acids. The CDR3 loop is CASSPTGVCSPLHF. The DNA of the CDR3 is TGTGCCAGCAGCCCCACGGGGGTTTGTTCACCCCTCCACTTT.

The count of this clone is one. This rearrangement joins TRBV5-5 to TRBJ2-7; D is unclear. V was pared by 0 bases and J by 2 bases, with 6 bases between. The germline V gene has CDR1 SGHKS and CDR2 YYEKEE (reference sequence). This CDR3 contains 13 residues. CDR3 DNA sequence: TGTGCCAGCAGCTTGGACCATACCTACGAGCAGTACTTC. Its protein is CASSLDHTYEQYF.

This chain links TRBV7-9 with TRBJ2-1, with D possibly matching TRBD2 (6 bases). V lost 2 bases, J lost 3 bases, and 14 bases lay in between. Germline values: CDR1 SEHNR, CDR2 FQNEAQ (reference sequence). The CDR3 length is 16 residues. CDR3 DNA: TGTGCCAGCAGCTTACTGGTCGGGAGTTACTACAATGAGCAGTTCTTC. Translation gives CASSLLVGSYYNEQFF.

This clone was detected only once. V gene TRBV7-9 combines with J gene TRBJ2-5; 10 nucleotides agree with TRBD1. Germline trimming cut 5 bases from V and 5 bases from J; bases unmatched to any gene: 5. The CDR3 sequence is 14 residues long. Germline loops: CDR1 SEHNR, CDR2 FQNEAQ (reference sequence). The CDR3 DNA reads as TGTGCCAGCAGCCCGACAGGGGGCGGGGAGACCCAGTACTTC. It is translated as CASSPTGGGETQYF.

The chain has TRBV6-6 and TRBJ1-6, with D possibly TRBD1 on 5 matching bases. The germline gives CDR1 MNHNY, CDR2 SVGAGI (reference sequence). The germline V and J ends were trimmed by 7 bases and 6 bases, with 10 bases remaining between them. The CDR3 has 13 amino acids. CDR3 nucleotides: TGTGCCAGCAACCAGGGATCTAATTCACCCCTCCACTTT. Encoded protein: CASNQGSNSPLHF.

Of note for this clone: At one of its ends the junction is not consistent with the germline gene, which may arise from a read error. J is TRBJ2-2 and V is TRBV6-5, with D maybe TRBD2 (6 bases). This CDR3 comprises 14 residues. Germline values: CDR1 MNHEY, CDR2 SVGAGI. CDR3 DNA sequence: TGTGCCAGCAGTGGGGGACTGAACCCCGGGGAGCTGTTTTTT. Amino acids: CASSGGLNPGELFF.

CDR3 region: CASSTGGGPTGEQYF. The CDR3 nucleotides are TGTGCCAGCAGCACTGGAGGGGGACCAACAGGCGAGCAGTACTTC. This rearrangement joins TRBV7-9 to TRBJ2-7, with D perhaps assigned TRBD1 or TRBD2 (6 bases each). The germline gives CDR1 SEHNR, CDR2 FQNEAQ (reference sequence). The CDR3 runs 15 residues. V lost 5 bases and J 6 bases, leaving 20 bases between the germline ends.

Here the CDR3 reads CASSVNRGLNTEAFF. The CDR3 nucleotides read TGTGCCAGCAGTGTCAACAGGGGGCTGAACACTGAAGCTTTCTTT. The V call is TRBV27, the J call TRBJ1-1; 9 positions match TRBD1. V shed 5 bases, J shed 0 bases, and the junction held 4 bases outside the gene matches. CDR3 length equals 15 residues. Germline V gene sequence: CDR1 MNHEY, CDR2 SMNVEV (reference sequence).

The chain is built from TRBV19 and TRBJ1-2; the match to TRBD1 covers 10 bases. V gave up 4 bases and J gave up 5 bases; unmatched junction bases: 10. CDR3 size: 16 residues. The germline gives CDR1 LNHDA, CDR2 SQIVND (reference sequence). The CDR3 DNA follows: TGTGCCAGTAGTACACTCCCGGGACAGGGGAGATATGGCTACACCTTC. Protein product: CASSTLPGQGRYGYTF.

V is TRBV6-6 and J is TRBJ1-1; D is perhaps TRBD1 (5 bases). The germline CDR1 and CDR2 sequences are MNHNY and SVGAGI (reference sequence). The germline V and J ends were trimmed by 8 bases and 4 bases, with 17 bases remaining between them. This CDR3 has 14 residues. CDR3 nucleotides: TGTGCCAGCTCTCAGGGAGTGAGGGGCACTGAAGCTTTCTTT. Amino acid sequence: CASSQGVRGTEAFF.

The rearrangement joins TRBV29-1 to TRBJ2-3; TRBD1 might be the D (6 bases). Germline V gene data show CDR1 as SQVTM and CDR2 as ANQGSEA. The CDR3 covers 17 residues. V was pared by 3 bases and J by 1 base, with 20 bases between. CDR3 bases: TGCAGCGTTGAGGGGGCCCGAACTAGGATACGCACAGATACGCAGTATTTT. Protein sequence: CSVEGARTRIRTDTQYF.

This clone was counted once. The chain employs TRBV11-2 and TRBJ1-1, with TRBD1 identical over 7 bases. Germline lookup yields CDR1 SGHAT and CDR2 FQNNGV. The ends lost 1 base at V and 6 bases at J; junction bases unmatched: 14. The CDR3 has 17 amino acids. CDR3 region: CASSLGGWGTEPPEAFF. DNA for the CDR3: TGTGCCAGCAGCTTAGGCGGGTGGGGGACAGAGCCCCCTGAAGCTTTCTTT.